This T cell receptor beta chain is from a study of beta chain features in type 1 diabetes. General observations from the study: When Type 1 diabetes patients were examined, their TCRB CDR3s proved moderately but significantly shorter in all four CD4+ subsets. Patients and controls would be equally affected if PCR favored shorter templates. Overrepresentation of cells with high TCR expression could result from cDNA sequencing.

Reverse transcription of all isolated RNA meant that expressed TCRB transcripts were sequenced. Using immunoSEQ multiplex PCR, the repertoire was profiled, and TCRdb retains in-frame clones only, with some absent. The top ten hold about 0.6% of the sample, which has about 370,000 clones, over 9% seen once. V lost 5 bases, J lost 4 bases, and 6 bases stayed unmatched. Per germline, CDR1 SGHTA and CDR2 FQGNSA. This CDR3 spans 14 amino acids. In the case of this clone: Its antigen is undetermined. The sample carries other DNA sequences with the same CDR3.

CD45RO/CCR7/CD25/CD127/CD95/CD27 separated CD4+ naive, central memory, regulatory and stem cell-like memory cells by sorting. This clonotype was sampled from a man between 25 and 39 years old with type 1 diabetes. The specimen was central memory CD4+ T cells from blood. The chain is built from TRBV7-2 and TRBJ2-7, with 9 bases lining up with TRBD1. The CDR3 DNA reads as TGTGCCAGCAGCCGCGGGACAGGGCGGTACGAGCAGTACTTC. Its translation: CASSRGTGRYEQYF.